The 6 T cell receptor beta chains in this list originate from one sample, sequenced in a study of blood T cell repertoires in COVID-19. Sequencing used immunoSEQ multiplex PCR; TCRdb keeps in-frame clones, though not all of them. The sample contains around 220,000 clones, over 80% of which appear only once. Sequencing was performed on PBMCs or T cells enriched from blood (not recorded which). The receptors come from a woman aged 18-35 years who had recovered from COVID-19.

The chain joins TRBV7-9 to TRBJ2-1; 11 nucleotides agree with TRBD1. V was pared by 2 bases and J by 8 bases, with 5 bases of the junction left unmatched. Germline V gene data show CDR1 as SEHNR and CDR2 as FQNEAQ (reference sequence). The CDR3 is 15 residues long. In DNA, the CDR3 is TGTGCCAGCAGCTTAATGGGACAGGGGGGCCATGAGCAGTTCTTC. Amino acid sequence: CASSLMGQGGHEQFF.

The chain is built from TRBV3-1 (or the pseudogene TRBV3-2) and TRBJ2-3; TRBD2 might be the D (6 bases). Germline V CDR1 and CDR2: LGHDT, YNNKEL (reference sequence). V shed 3 bases and J shed 3 bases, with 10 bases lying between them. The CDR3 loop spans 14 amino acids. The CDR3 is CASSQIAVTDTQYF. The CDR3 bases are TGTGCCAGCAGCCAGATAGCGGTAACAGATACGCAGTATTTT.

The chain combines TRBV10-3 with TRBJ2-1, with TRBD1 identical over 11 bases. Losses at the gene ends were 0 bases for V and 7 bases for J; bases not matched to a gene: 5. Germline CDR1 is ENHRY and CDR2 is SYGVKD. The CDR3 totals 16 residues. The CDR3 DNA reads TGTGCCATCAGTGAGTCCGGGACAGGGGGGGGGAATGAGCAGTTCTTC. Translated, it gives CAISESGTGGGNEQFF.

The CDR3 sequence: CASSSFTGAGEETQYF. DNA for the CDR3: TGCGCCAGCAGCTCGTTCACGGGAGCGGGGGAAGAGACCCAGTACTTC. The chain recombines TRBV5-1 with TRBJ2-5; 8 positions match TRBD2. V was clipped by 3 bases and J by 3 bases; unmatched bases: 10. Germline CDR1 is SGHRS and CDR2 is YFSETQ. The CDR3 runs to 16 residues.

The J gene is TRBJ1-1, the V gene TRBV7-9; 9 bases agree with TRBD1. Losses at the gene ends were 6 bases for V and 6 bases for J; bases not matched to a gene: 8. Looked up from germline, CDR1 is SEHNR and CDR2 is FQNEAQ (reference sequence). CDR3 length: 14 residues. In DNA, the CDR3 is TGTGCCAGCAGTCTTGGGACAGGGCAGGCTGAAGCTTTCTTT. Its translation: CASSLGTGQAEAFF. Full variable domain (outside the CDR3, taken from reference TRBV7-9 and TRBJ1-1): DTGVSQNPRHKITKRGQNVTFRCDPISEHNRLYWYRQTLGQGPEFLTYFQNEAQLEKSRLLSDRFSAERPKGSFSTLEIQRTEQGDSAMYLCASSLGTGQAEAFFGQGTRLTVV.

This clone appeared a few times. Other DNA sequences from this sample encode an identical CDR3 as well. The rearrangement joins TRBV9 to TRBJ1-2, with D unresolved. Trimming left V 3 bases short and J 1 base short, with 7 bases between. The V gene's germline CDR1 is SGDLS and CDR2 YYNGEE. The CDR3 extends over 13 amino acids. CDR3: CASSAGSNYGYTF. DNA for the CDR3: TGTGCCAGCAGCGCCGGTAGTAACTATGGCTACACCTTC.